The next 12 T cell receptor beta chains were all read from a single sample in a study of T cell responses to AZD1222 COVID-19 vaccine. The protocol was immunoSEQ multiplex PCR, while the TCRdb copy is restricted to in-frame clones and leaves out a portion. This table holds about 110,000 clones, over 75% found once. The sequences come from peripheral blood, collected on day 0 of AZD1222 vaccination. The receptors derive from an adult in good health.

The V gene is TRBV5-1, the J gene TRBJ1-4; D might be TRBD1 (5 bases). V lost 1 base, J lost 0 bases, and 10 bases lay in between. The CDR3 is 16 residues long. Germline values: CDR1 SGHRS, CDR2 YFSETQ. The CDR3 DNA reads TGCGCCAGCAGCTTGCTAGACAGTTCAACTAATGAAAAACTGTTTTTT. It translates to CASSLLDSSTNEKLFF.

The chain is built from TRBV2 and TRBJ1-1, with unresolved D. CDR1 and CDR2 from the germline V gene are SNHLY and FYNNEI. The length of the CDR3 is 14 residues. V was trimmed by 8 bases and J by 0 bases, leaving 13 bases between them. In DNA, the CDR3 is TGTGCCAGCCTATTTGAGGCCATGAACACTGAAGCTTTCTTT. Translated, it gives CASLFEAMNTEAFF.

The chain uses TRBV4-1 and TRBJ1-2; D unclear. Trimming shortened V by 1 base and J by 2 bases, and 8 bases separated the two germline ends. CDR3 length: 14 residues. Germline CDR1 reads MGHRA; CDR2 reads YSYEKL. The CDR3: CASSQGLQNYGYTF. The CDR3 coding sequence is TGCGCCAGCAGCCAAGGTCTCCAAAACTATGGCTACACCTTC.

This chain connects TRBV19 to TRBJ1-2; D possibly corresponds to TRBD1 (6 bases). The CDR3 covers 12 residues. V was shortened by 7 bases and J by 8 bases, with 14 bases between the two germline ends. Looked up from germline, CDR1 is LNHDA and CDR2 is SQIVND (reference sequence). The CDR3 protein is CASNGQSGGYTF. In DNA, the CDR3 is TGTGCCAGTAACGGACAGAGCGGCGGCTACACCTTC.

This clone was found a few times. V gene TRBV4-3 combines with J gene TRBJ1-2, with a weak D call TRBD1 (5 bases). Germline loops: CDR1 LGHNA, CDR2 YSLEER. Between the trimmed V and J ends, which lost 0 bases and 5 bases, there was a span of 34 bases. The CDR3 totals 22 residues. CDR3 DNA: TGCGCCAGCAGCCAAGATCCCATCGATCTTTTTTTCCGTGGGGACCTAGGGTATGGCTACACCTTC. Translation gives CASSQDPIDLFFRGDLGYGYTF.

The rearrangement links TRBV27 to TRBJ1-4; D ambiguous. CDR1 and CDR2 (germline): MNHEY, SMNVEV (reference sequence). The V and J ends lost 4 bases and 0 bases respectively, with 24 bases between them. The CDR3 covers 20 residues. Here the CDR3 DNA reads TGTGCCAGCAGTTCTTCCCCCCTGGATCTGAAAGGTGCAACTAATGAAAAACTGTTTTTT. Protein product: CASSSSPLDLKGATNEKLFF.

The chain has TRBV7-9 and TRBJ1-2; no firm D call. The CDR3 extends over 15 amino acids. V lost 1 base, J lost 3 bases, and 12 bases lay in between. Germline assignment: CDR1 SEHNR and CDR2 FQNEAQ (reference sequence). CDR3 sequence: CASSLVADGHYGYTF. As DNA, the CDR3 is TGTGCCAGCAGCTTAGTCGCGGACGGACACTATGGCTACACCTTC. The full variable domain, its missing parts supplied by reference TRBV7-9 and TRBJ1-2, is DTGVSQNPRHKITKRGQNVTFRCDPISEHNRLYWYRQTLGQGPEFLTYFQNEAQLEKSRLLSDRFSAERPKGSFSTLEIQRTEQGDSAMYLCASSLVADGHYGYTFGSGTRLTVV.

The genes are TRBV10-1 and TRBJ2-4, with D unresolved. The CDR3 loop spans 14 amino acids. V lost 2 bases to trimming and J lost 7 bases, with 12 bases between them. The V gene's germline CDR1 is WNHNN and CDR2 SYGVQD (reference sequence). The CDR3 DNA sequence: TGCGCCAGCAGTGAGGGGCCACCGCGGAACATTCAGTACTTC. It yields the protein CASSEGPPRNIQYF.

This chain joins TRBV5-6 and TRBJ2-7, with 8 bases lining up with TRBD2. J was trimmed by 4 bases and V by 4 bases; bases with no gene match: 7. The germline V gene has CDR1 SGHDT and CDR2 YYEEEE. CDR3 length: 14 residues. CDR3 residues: CASSAGGPGYEQYF. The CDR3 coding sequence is TGTGCCAGCAGCGCGGGGGGCCCCGGATACGAGCAGTACTTC.

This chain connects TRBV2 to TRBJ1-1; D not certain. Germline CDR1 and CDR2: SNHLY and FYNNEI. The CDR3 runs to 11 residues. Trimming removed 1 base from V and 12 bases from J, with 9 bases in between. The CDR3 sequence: CASSEEAATFF. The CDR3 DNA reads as TGTGCCAGCAGTGAAGAGGCCGCGACTTTCTTT.

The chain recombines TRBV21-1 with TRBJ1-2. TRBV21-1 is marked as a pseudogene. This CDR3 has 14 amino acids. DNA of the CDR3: TGTGCCAGCAGCGTTCCGGGACGGGCTTATGGCTACACCTTC. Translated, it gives CASSVPGRAYGYTF.

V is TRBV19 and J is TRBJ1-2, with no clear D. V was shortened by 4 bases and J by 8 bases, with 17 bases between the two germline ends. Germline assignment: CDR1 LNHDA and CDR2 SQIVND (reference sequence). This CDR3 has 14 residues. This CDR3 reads CASSTQKGGGGYTF. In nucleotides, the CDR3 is TGTGCCAGTAGTACCCAGAAGGGAGGTGGGGGCTACACCTTC.